This is a list of T cell receptor beta chains from one sample in a study of cytomegalovirus exposure and HLA in healthy donors. Libraries were prepared by immunoSEQ multiplex PCR; TCRdb keeps only in-frame clonotypes and omits some of them. There are a few hundred thousand clones in the sample; around four fifths occur only once, and 0.58% lies in the top ten. Sequences were obtained from PBMCs. The receptors shown here come from a woman aged 35 to 49 in good health and CMV-seronegative. Both conserved end residues are part of each CDR3. The order of the fields is clone size, J gene, V gene, D gene, CDR3 DNA, CDR3 protein. D genes are given only for firm matches. The listing skips clone size in some rows; elsewhere it reads once, few, many or a size class.

>.|TRBJ1-6|TRBV4-3|.
TGCGCCAGCAGCCAAAGACCGGGTTTCTATAATTCACCCCTCCACTTT
CASSQRPGFYNSPLHF
>.|TRBJ2-3|TRBV6-6|TRBD1
TGTGCCGGGGGACAGGGGGCTAATACGCAGTATTTT
CAGGQGANTQYF
>.|TRBJ2-2|TRBV30|TRBD1
TGTGCCTGGAGTGTACAGGGGGCGTACACCGGGGAGCTGTTTTTT
CAWSVQGAYTGELFF
>.|TRBJ1-2|TRBV7-6|TRBD1
TGTGCCAGCAGCGTAGAGACAGGGGCCTATGGCTACACCTTC
CASSVETGAYGYTF
>.|TRBJ1-2|TRBV6-5|.
TGTGCCAGCAGTTATGGCGGGCAACGGTATGGCTACACCTTC
CASSYGGQRYGYTF
>few|TRBJ1-4|TRBV7-9|.
TGTGCCAGCAGCCCTAGCGGGGGAACTAATGAAAAACTGTTTTTT
CASSPSGGTNEKLFF
>.|TRBJ1-6|TRBV4-1|.
TGCGCCAGCAGCCAGGCGGGGAGAGATTATTCACCCCTCCACTTT
CASSQAGRDYSPLHF
>.|TRBJ2-3|TRBV29-1|.
TGCAGCGTTGAACTCACAGATACGCAGTATTTT
CSVELTDTQYF
>.|TRBJ2-7|TRBV29-1|TRBD1
TGCAGCGTTGAATTCGACTGGACAGGGTCCGTCGACGAGCAGTACTTC
CSVEFDWTGSVDEQYF
>.|TRBJ2-7|TRBV27|TRBD2
TGTGCCAGCAGCCGGGGGACTAGCGGGGCTTGGCCCTACGAGCAGTACTTC
CASSRGTSGAWPYEQYF
>.|TRBJ2-2|TRBV7-3|.
TGTGCCAGCAGCTATCTCCCCGGGGGGCGGGACACCGGGGAGCTGTTTTTT
CASSYLPGGRDTGELFF
>.|TRBJ2-7|TRBV7-9|TRBD1
TGTGCCAGCAGCTGGTCAGGGGGCAGCGAGCAGTACTTC
CASSWSGGSEQYF
>.|TRBJ2-7|TRBV19|.
TGTGCCACCCACCCCCAGGGCAGCAACTACGAGCAGTACTTC
CATHPQGSNYEQYF
>.|TRBJ2-3|TRBV7-9|.
TGTGCCAGCAGCTTAGGAGCGGAAGGATTTACCGACGCAGATACGCAGTATTTT
CASSLGAEGFTDADTQYF
>.|TRBJ2-7|TRBV11-2|.
TGTGCCACCTCAGGGCCCTACGAGCAGTACTTC
CATSGPYEQYF
>.|TRBJ2-1|TRBV19|.
TGTGCCAGTAGTATGACAGGTAAACGGGGCAATGAGCAGTTCTTC
CASSMTGKRGNEQFF
>.|TRBJ1-2|TRBV7-9|TRBD1
TGTTCCAGCAGCTTAGGTGAAGGGACAGGGCTTGGCGGCTACACCTTC
CSSSLGEGTGLGGYTF
>.|TRBJ2-7|TRBV2|TRBD2
TGTGCCAGCAGTGGGGCAGCGGGGGGCTTAATCGAGCAGTACTTC
CASSGAAGGLIEQYF
>.|TRBJ2-7|TRBV2|TRBD1
TGTGCCAGCAGCACCGGGACAGCCTACGAGCAGTACTTC
CASSTGTAYEQYF
>once|TRBJ1-2|TRBV6-6|TRBD1
TGTGCCAGCAGACCCGGGGACAGGGGGTTCTATGGCTACACCTTC
CASRPGDRGFYGYTF
>few|TRBJ2-5|TRBV7-8|.
TGTGCCAGCAGCTTATACAGAGGGATCCAAGAGACCCAGTACTTC
CASSLYRGIQETQYF
>.|TRBJ2-7|TRBV28|.
TGTGCCAGCAGTTCCCCTGACGTAGGGGCCGGCGCCTACGAGCAGTACTTC
CASSSPDVGAGAYEQYF
>.|TRBJ1-5|TRBV6-6|.
TGTGCCAGCAGTTACTCAGCAAATCAGCCCCAGCATTTT
CASSYSANQPQHF
>.|TRBJ1-3|TRBV29-1|.
TGCAGCGTTAGGGGCTCTGGAAACACCATATATTTT
CSVRGSGNTIYF
>.|TRBJ2-7|TRBV6-6|TRBD1
TGTGCCAGCGCACCGGGACAGGGGATTTACGAGCAGTACTTC
CASAPGQGIYEQYF